This paragraph covers one TCR beta chain sequence. The antigen is not known. Trimming shortened V by 10 bases and J by 3 bases, and 12 bases separated the two germline ends. The CDR3 is 12 amino acids. Germline values: CDR1 LNHDA, CDR2 SQIVND (reference sequence). This was a survey-level run. How the authors handled the data: A productive frequency of 2.59 x 10-5 was the lowest detectable. Sequencing was performed with immunoSEQ multiplex PCR; in TCRdb, only in-frame clones are kept and a portion is missing. V, J and clone size reflect that table, while D and trimming were determined from the DNA. The data hold fewer than 35,000 clones, with around 70% observed a single time. The data stem from a study of STAT5B mutations in CD4+ large granular lymphocyte leukemia. Study-wide context: The CDR3 'QG' motif was associated with a particular HLA allele among healthy donors.

General study points: TRBV06-family usage was enriched in top patient clones (8/27) versus controls (2/35).

The receptor was derived from a human donor in good health. The sample consisted of CD4+ T cells from blood buffy coats. V gene TRBV19 combines with J gene TRBJ1-2; no clear D. The CDR3 DNA sequence: TGTGCCACTAGCCAAGTCCACTATGGCTACACCTTC. This codes for CATSQVHYGYTF.